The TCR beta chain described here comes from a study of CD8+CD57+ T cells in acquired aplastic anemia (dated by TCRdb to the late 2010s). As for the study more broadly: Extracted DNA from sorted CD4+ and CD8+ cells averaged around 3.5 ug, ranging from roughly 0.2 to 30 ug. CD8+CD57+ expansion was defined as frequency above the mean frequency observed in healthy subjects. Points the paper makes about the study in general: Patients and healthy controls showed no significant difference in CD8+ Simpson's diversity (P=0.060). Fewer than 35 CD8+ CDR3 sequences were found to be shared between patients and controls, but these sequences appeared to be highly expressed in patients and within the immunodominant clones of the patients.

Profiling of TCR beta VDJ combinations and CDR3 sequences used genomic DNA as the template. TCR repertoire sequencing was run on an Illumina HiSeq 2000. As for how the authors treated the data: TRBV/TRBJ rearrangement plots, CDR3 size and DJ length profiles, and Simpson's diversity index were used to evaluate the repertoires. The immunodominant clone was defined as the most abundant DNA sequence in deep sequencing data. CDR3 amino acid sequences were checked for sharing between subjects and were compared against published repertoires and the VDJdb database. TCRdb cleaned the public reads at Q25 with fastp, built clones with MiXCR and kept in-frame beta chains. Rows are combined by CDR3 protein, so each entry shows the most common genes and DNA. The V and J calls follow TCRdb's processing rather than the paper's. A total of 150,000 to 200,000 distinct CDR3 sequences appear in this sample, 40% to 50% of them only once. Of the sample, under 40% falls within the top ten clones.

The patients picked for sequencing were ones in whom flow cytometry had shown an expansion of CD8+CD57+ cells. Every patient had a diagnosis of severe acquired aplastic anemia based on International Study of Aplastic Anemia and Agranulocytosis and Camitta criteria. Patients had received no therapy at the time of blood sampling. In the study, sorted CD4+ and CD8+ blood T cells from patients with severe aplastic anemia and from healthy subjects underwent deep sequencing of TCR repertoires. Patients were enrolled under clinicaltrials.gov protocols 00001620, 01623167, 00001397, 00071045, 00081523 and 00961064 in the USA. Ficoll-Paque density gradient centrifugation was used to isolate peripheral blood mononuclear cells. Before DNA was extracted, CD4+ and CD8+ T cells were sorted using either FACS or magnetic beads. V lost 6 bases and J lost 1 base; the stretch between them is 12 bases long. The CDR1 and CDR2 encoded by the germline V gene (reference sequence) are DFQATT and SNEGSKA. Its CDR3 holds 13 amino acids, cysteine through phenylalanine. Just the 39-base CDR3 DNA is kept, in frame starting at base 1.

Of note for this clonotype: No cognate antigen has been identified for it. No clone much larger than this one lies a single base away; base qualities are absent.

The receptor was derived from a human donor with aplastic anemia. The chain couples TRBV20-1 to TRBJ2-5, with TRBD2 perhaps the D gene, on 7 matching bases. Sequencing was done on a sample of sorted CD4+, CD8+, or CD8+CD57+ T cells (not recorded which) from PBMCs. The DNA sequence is TGCAGTGCAGGGGGGGAGGCCCAAGAGACCCAGTACTTC. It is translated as CSAGGEAQETQYF.